The 21 T cell receptor beta chains below come from one sample, sequenced in a study of T cells and copy number aberrations in small-cell lung cancer. Here immunoSEQ multiplex PCR was the method, and the copy in TCRdb shows in-frame clones only, minus some. Of some 1,700 clones listed, around 85% are singletons. Input material: normal tissue next to the tumor. The source is a man aged 55 to 70 with small cell lung cancer.

The genes are TRBV6-5 and TRBJ2-7; 8 nucleotides line up with TRBD2. Germline V gene sequence: CDR1 MNHEY, CDR2 SVGAGI. V dropped 0 bases and J dropped 6; count of bases not matched to a gene: 1. This CDR3 contains 13 residues. In nucleotides, the CDR3 is TGTGCCAGCAGTTACTCACGGGAGGGCGAGCAGTACTTC. It specifies CASSYSREGEQYF.

The rearrangement uses TRBV6-6 and TRBJ1-1; perhaps TRBD1 as D (6 bases). There are 15 residues in the CDR3. Per the germline V gene, CDR1 is MNHNY and CDR2 is SVGAGI (reference sequence). V lost 5 bases and J lost 4, with 17 bases in between. The CDR3 nucleotides are TGTGCCAGCAGTAAGGGGGGTTTAGTGGGCACTGAAGCTTTCTTT. It encodes CASSKGGLVGTEAFF.

The J gene is TRBJ2-7, the V gene TRBV2, with D uncertain. The CDR3 consists of 12 residues. Trimming removed 0 bases from V and 7 bases from J, with 7 bases in between. Germline V lookup: CDR1 SNHLY, CDR2 FYNNEI. The CDR3 spells CASSEARKEQYF. The CDR3 DNA sequence: TGTGCCAGCAGTGAAGCGCGAAAAGAGCAGTACTTC.

The chain joins TRBV7-4 to TRBJ2-5, with unresolved D. CDR1 and CDR2 from the germline V gene are SGHVT and SQSDAQ. Trimming stripped 0 bases from V and 2 bases from J, with 7 bases between. The CDR3 consists of 14 residues. The CDR3 DNA sequence: TGTGCCAGCAGCTTAGCAGCGATTCAAGAGACCCAGTACTTC. This translates into CASSLAAIQETQYF.

This chain links TRBV29-1 with TRBJ2-2; D tentatively reads TRBD1 or TRBD2 (5 bases each). The CDR3 loop spans 11 amino acids. V was cut by 7 bases and J by 4 bases, with 7 bases left in between. Germline CDR1 SQVTM, CDR2 ANQGSEA. The CDR3 sequence is CSAGGTGELFF. CDR3 nucleotide sequence: TGCAGCGCTGGGGGCACCGGGGAGCTGTTTTTT.

This clone was seen more than once but under ten times. The chain recombines TRBV7-2 with TRBJ2-1, with 15 bases fitting TRBD2. The CDR3 sequence is 18 residues long. V was pared by 0 bases and J by 3 bases, with 3 bases of the junction left unmatched. Per the germline V gene, CDR1 is SGHTA and CDR2 is FQGNSA. The CDR3 region is CASSLAGLAGGYYNEQFF. CDR3 in DNA: TGTGCCAGCAGCTTAGCGGGACTAGCGGGAGGTTACTACAATGAGCAGTTCTTC.

This chain joins TRBV9 and TRBJ2-7; 7 nucleotides align to TRBD2. The CDR3 is made up of 15 amino acids. CDR1 and CDR2 from the germline V gene are SGDLS and YYNGEE. Germline trimming cut 0 bases from V and 2 bases from J; bases unmatched to any gene: 5. The CDR3 region has the DNA TGTGCCAGCAGCGTAGAGGCTAGCGGTGCCTACGAGCAGTACTTC. Its protein is CASSVEASGAYEQYF.

The J gene is TRBJ1-5, the V gene TRBV5-1; 7 nucleotides agree with TRBD1. From germline, CDR1 is SGHRS and CDR2 YFSETQ. V lost 0 bases, J lost 0 bases, and 3 bases stayed unmatched. The CDR3 covers 16 residues. CDR3 coding DNA: TGCGCCAGCAGCTTGGGGACAGGCATTAGCAATCAGCCCCAGCATTTT. It is translated as CASSLGTGISNQPQHF.

The rearrangement joins TRBV6-1 to TRBJ2-7; D possibly uses TRBD1 or TRBD2 (5 bases each). The CDR3 loop spans 15 amino acids. V lost 9 bases and J 4 bases, leaving 22 bases between the germline ends. CDR1 MNHNS and CDR2 SASEGT come from the germline V gene. The CDR3 nucleotides are TGTGCCAGTACGGCGAGGGGTGGGCTCAGTTACGAGCAGTACTTC. Its protein is CASTARGGLSYEQYF.

This sequence joins TRBV11-2 and TRBJ2-1; D possibly corresponds to TRBD2 (5 bases). The germline V and J ends were trimmed by 5 bases and 9 bases, with 14 bases remaining between them. Per the germline V gene, CDR1 is SGHAT and CDR2 is FQNNGV. This CDR3 region has 13 residues. The CDR3 here is CASSVESAGEQFF. The CDR3 DNA is TGTGCCAGCAGCGTTGAGAGCGCGGGTGAGCAGTTCTTC.

The V call is TRBV18, the J call TRBJ2-3, with a weak D call TRBD1 (5 bases). The ends were cut back, 1 base at V and 6 bases at J, with 8 bases in the middle. The CDR3 totals 13 residues. The germline gives CDR1 KGHSH, CDR2 LQKENI. The CDR3 DNA reads TGTGCCAGCTCACCACTCGCAGGGGATACGCAGTATTTT. Encoded protein: CASSPLAGDTQYF.

The chain is built from TRBV7-9 and TRBJ2-4, with D unresolved. This CDR3 contains 13 residues. Germline V lookup: CDR1 SEHNR, CDR2 FQNEAQ (reference sequence). Trimming shortened V by 1 base and J by 2 bases, and 3 bases separated the two germline ends. CDR3: CASSLDTKNIQYF. CDR3 DNA sequence: TGTGCCAGCAGCTTAGATACCAAAAACATTCAGTACTTC.

This clone was seen only once. The chain is built from TRBV4-1 and TRBJ2-7, with 8 bases matching TRBD2. Germline CDR1 MGHRA, CDR2 YSYEKL. The CDR3 sequence is 15 residues long. V lost 2 bases, J lost 1 base, and 4 bases stayed unmatched. CDR3 sequence: CASSQKAGASYEQYF. CDR3 in DNA: TGCGCCAGCAGCCAAAAAGCGGGAGCGTCCTACGAGCAGTACTTC.

The gene calls are TRBV27 and TRBJ1-5; perhaps TRBD1 as D (5 bases). V was trimmed by 4 bases and J by 6 bases, leaving 13 bases between them. The CDR3 length is 14 residues. Germline V gene data show CDR1 as MNHEY and CDR2 as SMNVEV (reference sequence). The CDR3 reads CASSSSGTFQPQHF. The CDR3 bases are TGTGCCAGCAGTTCATCAGGGACTTTTCAGCCCCAGCATTTT.

The CDR3 region has the DNA TGTGCCAGCAGTCCCCGGGGTGGTGTGGAGACCCAGTACTTC. Its protein product is CASSPRGGVETQYF. The chain couples TRBV2 to TRBJ2-5; weak D call: TRBD2 (5 bases). CDR1 is SNHLY, CDR2 FYNNEI, per germline. Trimming cost V 5 bases and J 5 bases, with 15 bases left between them. The CDR3 covers 14 residues.

This chain connects TRBV18 to TRBJ1-4; the D gene is possibly TRBD1 (6 bases). V was trimmed by 8 bases and J by 0 bases, leaving 10 bases between them. The CDR3 has 14 residues. Per the germline V gene, CDR1 is KGHSH and CDR2 is LQKENI. The CDR3 DNA is TGTGCCAGCACGGACAGTGCAACTAATGAAAAACTGTTTTTT. This encodes CASTDSATNEKLFF.

The chain joins TRBV25-1 to TRBJ2-2; D remains unclear. Trimming shortened V by 7 bases and J by 6 bases, and 12 bases separated the two germline ends. CDR1 and CDR2 (germline): MGHDK, SYGVNS. This CDR3 comprises 13 residues. CDR3: CASIPDGPGELFF. In nucleotides, the CDR3 is TGTGCCAGCATTCCCGACGGCCCCGGGGAGCTGTTTTTT.

The V gene is TRBV30, the J gene TRBJ2-1; D call uncertain. In germline, CDR1 is GTSNPN, CDR2 SVGIG (reference sequence). Between the trimmed V and J ends, which lost 5 bases and 15 bases, there was a span of 17 bases. The length of the CDR3 is 11 residues. CDR3 DNA sequence: TGTGCCTGGGACCTGGACGGCGAAGGGTTCTTC. This encodes CAWDLDGEGFF.

The CDR3 loop is CASSPPTSGQETQYF. The CDR3 coding sequence is TGTGCCAGCTCACCACCCACTAGTGGTCAAGAGACCCAGTACTTC. The V and J genes are TRBV18 and TRBJ2-5, with a possible D match to TRBD2 (5 bases). The germline gives CDR1 KGHSH, CDR2 LQKENI. Between the trimmed V and J ends, which lost 0 bases and 2 bases, there was a span of 10 bases. This CDR3 is 15 amino acids long.

The chain links TRBV10-3 to TRBJ2-7, with D perhaps matching TRBD2 (7 bases). Trimming stripped 7 bases from V and 3 bases from J, with 19 bases between. The CDR3 covers 15 residues. Germline V gene data show CDR1 as ENHRY and CDR2 as SYGVKD. CDR3 sequence reads: CAINDLGGRVYEQYF. DNA of the CDR3: TGTGCCATCAACGATTTGGGGGGGCGCGTCTACGAGCAGTACTTC.

V and J are TRBV7-2 and TRBJ2-7; D is tentatively TRBD1 or TRBD2 (5 bases each). CDR1 is SGHTA, CDR2 FQGNSA, per germline. V shed 5 bases and J shed 0 bases, with 11 bases lying between them. The CDR3 consists of 14 residues. CDR3 in amino acids: CASSTGTYSYEQYF. The DNA for the CDR3 is TGTGCCAGCAGCACCGGGACCTACTCCTACGAGCAGTACTTC.